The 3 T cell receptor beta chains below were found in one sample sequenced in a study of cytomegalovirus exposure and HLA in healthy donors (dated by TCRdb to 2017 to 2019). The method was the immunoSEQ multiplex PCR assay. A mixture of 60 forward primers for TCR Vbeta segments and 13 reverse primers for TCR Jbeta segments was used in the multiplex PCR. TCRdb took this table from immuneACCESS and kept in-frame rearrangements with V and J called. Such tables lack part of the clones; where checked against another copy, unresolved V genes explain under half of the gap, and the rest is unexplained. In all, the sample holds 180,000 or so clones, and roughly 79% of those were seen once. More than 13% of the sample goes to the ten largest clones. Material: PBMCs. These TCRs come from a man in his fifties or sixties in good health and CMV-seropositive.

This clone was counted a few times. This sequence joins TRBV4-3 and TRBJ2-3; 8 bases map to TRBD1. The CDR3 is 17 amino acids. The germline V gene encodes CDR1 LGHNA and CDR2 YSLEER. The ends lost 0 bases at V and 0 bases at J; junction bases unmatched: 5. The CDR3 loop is CASSQELGQGSTDTQYF. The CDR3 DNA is TGCGCCAGCAGCCAAGAATTAGGACAGGGTAGCACAGATACGCAGTATTTT.

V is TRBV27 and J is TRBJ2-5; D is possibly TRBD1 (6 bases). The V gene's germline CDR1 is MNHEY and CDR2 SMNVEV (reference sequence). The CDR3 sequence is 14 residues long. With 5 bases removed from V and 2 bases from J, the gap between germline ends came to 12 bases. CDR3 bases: TGTGCCAGCAGTCCACAGGGCCTACAAGAGACCCAGTACTTC. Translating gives CASSPQGLQETQYF.

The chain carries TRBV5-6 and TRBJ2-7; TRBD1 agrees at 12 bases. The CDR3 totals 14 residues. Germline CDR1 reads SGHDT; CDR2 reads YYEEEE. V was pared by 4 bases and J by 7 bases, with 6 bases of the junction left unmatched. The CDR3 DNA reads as TGTGCCAGCAGCCTCGGGACAGGGGGCATAGAGCAGTACTTC. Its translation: CASSLGTGGIEQYF.